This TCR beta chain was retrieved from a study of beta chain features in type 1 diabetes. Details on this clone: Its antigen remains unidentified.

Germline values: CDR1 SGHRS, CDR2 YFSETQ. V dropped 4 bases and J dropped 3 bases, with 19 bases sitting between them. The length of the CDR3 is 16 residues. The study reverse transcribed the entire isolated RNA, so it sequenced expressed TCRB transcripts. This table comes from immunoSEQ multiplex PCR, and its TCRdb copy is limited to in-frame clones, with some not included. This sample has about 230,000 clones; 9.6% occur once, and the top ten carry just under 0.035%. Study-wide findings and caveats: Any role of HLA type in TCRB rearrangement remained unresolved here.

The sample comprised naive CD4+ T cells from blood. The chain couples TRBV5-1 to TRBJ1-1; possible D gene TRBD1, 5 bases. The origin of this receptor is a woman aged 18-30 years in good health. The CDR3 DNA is TGCGCCAGCAGCCACCTAGGCAGGGCTCAGGACACTGAAGCTTTCTTT. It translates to CASSHLGRAQDTEAFF.